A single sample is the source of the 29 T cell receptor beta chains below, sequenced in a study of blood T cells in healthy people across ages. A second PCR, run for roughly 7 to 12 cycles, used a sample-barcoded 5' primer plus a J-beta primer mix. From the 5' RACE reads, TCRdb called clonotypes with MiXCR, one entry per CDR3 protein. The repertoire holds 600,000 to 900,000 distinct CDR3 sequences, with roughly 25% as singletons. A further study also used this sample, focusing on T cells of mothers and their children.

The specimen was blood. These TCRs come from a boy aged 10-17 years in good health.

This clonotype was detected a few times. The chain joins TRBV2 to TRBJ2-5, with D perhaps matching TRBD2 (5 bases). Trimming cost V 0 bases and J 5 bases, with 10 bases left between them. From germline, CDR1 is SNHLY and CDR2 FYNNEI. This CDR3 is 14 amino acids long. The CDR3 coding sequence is TGTGCCAGCAGTGAAGCTGGCCCGGGGGAGACCCAGTACTTC. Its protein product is CASSEAGPGETQYF. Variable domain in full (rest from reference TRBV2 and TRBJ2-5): EPEVTQTPSHQVTQMGQEVILRCVPISNHLYFYWYRQILGQKVEFLVSFYNNEISEKSEIFDDQFSVERPDGSNFTLKIRSTKLEDSAMYFCASSEAGPGETQYFGPGTRLLVL.

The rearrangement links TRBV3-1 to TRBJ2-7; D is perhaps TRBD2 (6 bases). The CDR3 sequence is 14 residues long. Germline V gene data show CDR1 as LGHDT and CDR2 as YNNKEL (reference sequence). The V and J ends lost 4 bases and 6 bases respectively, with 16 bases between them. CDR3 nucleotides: TGTGCCAGCAGCCCCCGCCCCGGGACTGTCGAGCAGTACTTC. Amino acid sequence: CASSPRPGTVEQYF.

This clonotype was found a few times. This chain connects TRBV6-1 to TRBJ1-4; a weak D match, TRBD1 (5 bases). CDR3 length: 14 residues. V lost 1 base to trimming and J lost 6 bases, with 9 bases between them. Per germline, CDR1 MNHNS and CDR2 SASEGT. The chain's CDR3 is CASSEVPRDEKLFF. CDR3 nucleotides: TGTGCCAGCAGTGAAGTCCCCAGGGATGAAAAACTGTTTTTT.

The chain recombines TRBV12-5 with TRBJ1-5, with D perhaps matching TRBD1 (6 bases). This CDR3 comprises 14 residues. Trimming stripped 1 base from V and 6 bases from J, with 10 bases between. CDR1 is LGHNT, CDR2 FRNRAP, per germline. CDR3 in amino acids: CASGLEGGGQPQHF. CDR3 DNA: TGTGCTAGTGGTTTGGAGGGGGGAGGTCAGCCCCAGCATTTT.

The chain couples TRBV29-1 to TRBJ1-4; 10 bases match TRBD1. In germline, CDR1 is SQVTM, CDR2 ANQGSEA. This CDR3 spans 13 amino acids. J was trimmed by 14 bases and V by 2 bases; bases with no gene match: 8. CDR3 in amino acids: CSVEISGQGRLFF. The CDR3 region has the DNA TGCAGCGTTGAAATTTCGGGACAGGGGAGGCTGTTTTTT. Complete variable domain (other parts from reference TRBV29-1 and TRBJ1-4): SAVISQKPSRDICQRGTSLTIQCQVDSQVTMMFWYRQQPGQSLTLIATANQGSEATYESGFVIDKFPISRPNLTFSTLTVSNMSPEDSSIYLCSVEISGQGRLFFGSGTQLSVL.

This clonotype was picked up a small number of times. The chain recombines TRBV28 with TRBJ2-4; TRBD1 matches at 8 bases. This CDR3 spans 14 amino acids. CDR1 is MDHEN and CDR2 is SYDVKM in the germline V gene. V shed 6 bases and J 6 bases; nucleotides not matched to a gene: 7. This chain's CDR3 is CASRTRQGLNIQYF. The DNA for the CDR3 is TGTGCCAGCAGGACAAGACAGGGGCTAAACATTCAGTACTTC.

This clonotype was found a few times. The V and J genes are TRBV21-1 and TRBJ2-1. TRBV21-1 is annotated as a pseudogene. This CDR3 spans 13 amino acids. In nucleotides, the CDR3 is TGTGCCAGCAGCAATGGAAGCCTTAATGAGCAGTTCTTC. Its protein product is CASSNGSLNEQFF.

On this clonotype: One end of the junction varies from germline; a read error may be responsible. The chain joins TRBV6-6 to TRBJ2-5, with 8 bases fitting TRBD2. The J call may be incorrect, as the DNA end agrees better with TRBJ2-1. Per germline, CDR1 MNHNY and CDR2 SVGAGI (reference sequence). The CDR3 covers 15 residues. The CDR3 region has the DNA TGTGCCGGCAGTTACCCTAGATCCGGGGGGGAGGAGCAGTTCTTC. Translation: CAGSYPRSGGEEQFF.

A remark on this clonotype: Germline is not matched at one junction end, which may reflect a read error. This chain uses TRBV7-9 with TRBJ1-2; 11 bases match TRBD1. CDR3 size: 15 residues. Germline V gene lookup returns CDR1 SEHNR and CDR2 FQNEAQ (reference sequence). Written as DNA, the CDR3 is TGTGCTAGCAGTAAGGACAGGGGGCGCTTCTATGGCTACACCTTC. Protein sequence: CASSKDRGRFYGYTF.

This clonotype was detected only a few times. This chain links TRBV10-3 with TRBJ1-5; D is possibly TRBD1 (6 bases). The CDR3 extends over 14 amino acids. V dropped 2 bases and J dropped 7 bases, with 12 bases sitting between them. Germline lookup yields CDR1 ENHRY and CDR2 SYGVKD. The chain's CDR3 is CAISEAGGLQPQHF. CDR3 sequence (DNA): TGTGCCATCAGTGAGGCGGGGGGGCTGCAGCCCCAGCATTTT.

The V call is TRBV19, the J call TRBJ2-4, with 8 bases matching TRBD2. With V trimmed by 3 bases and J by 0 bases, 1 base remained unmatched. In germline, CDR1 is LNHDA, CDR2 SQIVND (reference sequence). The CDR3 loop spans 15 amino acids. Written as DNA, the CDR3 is TGTGCCAGTAGTATTAGCGGGGTAGCCAAAAACATTCAGTACTTC. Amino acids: CASSISGVAKNIQYF.

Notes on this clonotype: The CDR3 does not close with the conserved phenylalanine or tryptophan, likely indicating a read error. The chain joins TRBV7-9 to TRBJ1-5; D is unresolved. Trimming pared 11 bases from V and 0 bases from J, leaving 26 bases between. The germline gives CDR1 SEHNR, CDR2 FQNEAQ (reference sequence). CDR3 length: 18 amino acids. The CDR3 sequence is CASGQRTNADYSNQPQHL. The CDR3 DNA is TGTGCCTCGGGTCAGCGCACGAACGCAGACTATAGCAATCAGCCCCAGCATCTC.

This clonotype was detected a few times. The CDR3: CASRPWTGGRQETQYF. In DNA, the CDR3 is TGTGCCAGCAGACCTTGGACAGGGGGACGGCAAGAGACCCAGTACTTC. This chain connects TRBV6-1 to TRBJ2-5, with 10 bases fitting TRBD1. This CDR3 has 16 amino acids. The trim removed 6 bases at V and 2 bases at J, leaving 9 bases unmatched. Germline V lookup: CDR1 MNHNS, CDR2 SASEGT.

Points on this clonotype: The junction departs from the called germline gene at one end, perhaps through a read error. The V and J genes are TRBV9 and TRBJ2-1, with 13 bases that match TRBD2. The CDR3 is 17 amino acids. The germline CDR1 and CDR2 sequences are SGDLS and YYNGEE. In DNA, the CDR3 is TGTGCCAACAGCGTCGGACTAGCGGGGGTTCCCTACAATGAGCAGTTCTTC. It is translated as CANSVGLAGVPYNEQFF.

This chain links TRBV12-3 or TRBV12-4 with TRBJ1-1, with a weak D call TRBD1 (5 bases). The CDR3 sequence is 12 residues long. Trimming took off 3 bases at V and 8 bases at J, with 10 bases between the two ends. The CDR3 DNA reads TGTGCCAGCAGTTTCGGTCGGGGGGAAGCTTTCTTT. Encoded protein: CASSFGRGEAFF.

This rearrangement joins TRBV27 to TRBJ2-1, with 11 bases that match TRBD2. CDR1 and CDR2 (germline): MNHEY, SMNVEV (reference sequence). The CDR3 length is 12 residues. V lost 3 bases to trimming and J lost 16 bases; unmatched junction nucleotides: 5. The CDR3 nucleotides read TGTGCCAGCAGTTTTAGCGGGGGGGCCCAATTCTTC. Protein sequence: CASSFSGGAQFF.

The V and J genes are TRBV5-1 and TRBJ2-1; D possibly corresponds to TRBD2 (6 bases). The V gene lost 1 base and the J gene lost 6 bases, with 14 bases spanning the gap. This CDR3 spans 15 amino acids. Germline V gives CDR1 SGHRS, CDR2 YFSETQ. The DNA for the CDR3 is TGCGCCAGCAGCTTGTCGGGGCCGGGGGTCAATGAGCAGTTCTTC. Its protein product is CASSLSGPGVNEQFF.

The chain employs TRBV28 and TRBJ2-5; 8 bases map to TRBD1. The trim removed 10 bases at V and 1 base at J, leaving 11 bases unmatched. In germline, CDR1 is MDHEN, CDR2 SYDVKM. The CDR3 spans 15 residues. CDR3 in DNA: TGTGCCATCAACTCGGGACAGGAAATCCAAGAGACCCAGTACTTC. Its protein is CAINSGQEIQETQYF.

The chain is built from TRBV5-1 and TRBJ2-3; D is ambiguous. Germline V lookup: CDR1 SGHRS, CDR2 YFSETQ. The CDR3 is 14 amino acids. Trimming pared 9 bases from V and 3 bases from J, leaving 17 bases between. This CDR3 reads CATRVQATTDTQYF. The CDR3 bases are TGCGCCACTAGGGTCCAGGCCACTACAGATACGCAGTATTTT.

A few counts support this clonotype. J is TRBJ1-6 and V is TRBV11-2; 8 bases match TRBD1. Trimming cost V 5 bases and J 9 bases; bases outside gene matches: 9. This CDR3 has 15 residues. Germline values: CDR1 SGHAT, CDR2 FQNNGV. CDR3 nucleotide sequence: TGTGCCAGCAGCCTACGACAGGGGAGTGGTTCACCCCTCCACTTT. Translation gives CASSLRQGSGSPLHF.

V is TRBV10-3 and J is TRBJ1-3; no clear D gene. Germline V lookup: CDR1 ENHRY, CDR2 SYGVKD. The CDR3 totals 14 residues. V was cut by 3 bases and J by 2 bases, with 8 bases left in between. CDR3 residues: CAISEGLPGNTIYF. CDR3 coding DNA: TGTGCCATCAGTGAAGGATTACCTGGAAACACCATATATTTT.

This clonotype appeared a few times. The CDR3 protein is CSVDGGALPNEQFF. The CDR3 region has the DNA TGCAGCGTTGATGGGGGGGCCCTTCCAAATGAGCAGTTCTTC. The gene calls are TRBV29-1 and TRBJ2-5; TRBD2 might be the D (7 bases). The J call is doubtful: the DNA matches TRBJ2-1 better. CDR1 is SQVTM and CDR2 is ANQGSEA in the germline V gene. The CDR3 is 14 amino acids.

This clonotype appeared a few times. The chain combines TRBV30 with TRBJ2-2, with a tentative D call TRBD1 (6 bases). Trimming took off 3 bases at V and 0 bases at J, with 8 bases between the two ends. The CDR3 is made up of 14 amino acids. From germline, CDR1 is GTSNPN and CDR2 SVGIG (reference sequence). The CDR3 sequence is CAWRGQPNTGELFF. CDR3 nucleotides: TGTGCCTGGAGAGGACAGCCGAACACCGGGGAGCTGTTTTTT.

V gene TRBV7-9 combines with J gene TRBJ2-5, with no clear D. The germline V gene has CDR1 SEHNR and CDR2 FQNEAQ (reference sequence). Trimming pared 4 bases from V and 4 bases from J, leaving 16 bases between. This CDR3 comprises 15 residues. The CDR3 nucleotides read TGTGCCAGCAGCTCTCCGGATAAACTCGGAGAGACCCAGTACTTC. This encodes CASSSPDKLGETQYF. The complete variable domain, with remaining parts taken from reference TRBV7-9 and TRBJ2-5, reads DTGVSQNPRHKITKRGQNVTFRCDPISEHNRLYWYRQTLGQGPEFLTYFQNEAQLEKSRLLSDRFSAERPKGSFSTLEIQRTEQGDSAMYLCASSSPDKLGETQYFGPGTRLLVL.

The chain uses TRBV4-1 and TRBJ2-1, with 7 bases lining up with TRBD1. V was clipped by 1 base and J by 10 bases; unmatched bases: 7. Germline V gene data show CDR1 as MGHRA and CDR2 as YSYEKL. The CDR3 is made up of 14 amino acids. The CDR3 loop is CASSQVRGRREQFF. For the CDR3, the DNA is TGCGCCAGCAGCCAAGTAAGGGGGCGGAGAGAGCAGTTCTTC.

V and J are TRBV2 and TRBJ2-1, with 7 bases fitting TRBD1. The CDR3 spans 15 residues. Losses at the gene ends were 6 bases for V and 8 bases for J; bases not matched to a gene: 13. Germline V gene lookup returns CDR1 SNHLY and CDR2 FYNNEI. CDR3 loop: CASSPRGTVIHEQFF. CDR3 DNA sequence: TGTGCCAGCAGCCCGAGGGGGACAGTTATCCATGAGCAGTTCTTC.

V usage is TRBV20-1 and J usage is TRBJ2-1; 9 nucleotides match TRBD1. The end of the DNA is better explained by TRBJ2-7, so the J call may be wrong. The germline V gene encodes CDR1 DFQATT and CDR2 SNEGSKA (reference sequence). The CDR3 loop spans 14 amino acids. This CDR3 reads CSALGQGKFYEQYF. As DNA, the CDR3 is TGCAGTGCTCTGGGACAGGGTAAATTCTACGAGCAGTACTTC.

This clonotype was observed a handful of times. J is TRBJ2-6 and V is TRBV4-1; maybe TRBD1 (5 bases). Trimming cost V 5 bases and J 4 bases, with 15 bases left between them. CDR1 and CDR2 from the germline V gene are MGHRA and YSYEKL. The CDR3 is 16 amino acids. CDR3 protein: CASSRYQGSGANVLTF. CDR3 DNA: TGCGCCAGCAGCAGGTATCAGGGTTCCGGGGCCAACGTCCTGACTTTC.

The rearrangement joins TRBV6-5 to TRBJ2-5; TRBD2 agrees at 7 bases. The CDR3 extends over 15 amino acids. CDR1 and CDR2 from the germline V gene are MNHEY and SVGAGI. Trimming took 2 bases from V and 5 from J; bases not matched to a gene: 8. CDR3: CASSYGGRGTETQYF. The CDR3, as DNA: TGTGCCAGCAGTTACGGCGGGCGGGGGACGGAGACCCAGTACTTC.